The 32 T cell receptor beta chains below come from one sample, sequenced in a study of glioma-infiltrating T cells. Using RNA template, CDR3s of TCR alpha and beta were amplified with iRepertoire arm-PCR. Each CDR3 protein gets one entry after TCRdb re-called the multiplex PCR reads with MiXCR. The data contain approximately 120,000 distinct CDR3 sequences, approximately 23% of them singletons. Sequenced material: glioma tissue, nonneoplastic brain tissue, or PBMCs (not recorded which). The source of these receptors is a human donor with low-grade glioma or glioblastoma, undergoing nonglioma brain surgery, or in good health (not recorded which).

V and J are TRBV12-5 and TRBJ2-1; D remains unclear. This CDR3 has 12 residues. Germline V gives CDR1 LGHNT, CDR2 FRNRAP. Trimming removed 5 bases from V and 10 bases from J, with 12 bases in between. CDR3 in amino acids: CASGTLGREQFF. The CDR3 nucleotides are TGTGCTAGTGGTACCCTAGGGCGGGAGCAGTTCTTC.

This clonotype was seen repeatedly, ten times or more. The chain recombines TRBV10-3 with TRBJ1-2; no reliable D call. The V gene lost 0 bases and the J gene lost 10 bases, with 15 bases spanning the gap. Germline assignment: CDR1 ENHRY and CDR2 SYGVKD. The CDR3 spans 14 residues. CDR3 region: CAISESKARLAYTF. The CDR3 DNA reads TGTGCCATCAGTGAGTCAAAGGCCCGCCTTGCCTACACCTTC.

This clonotype occurred once. Given a much more abundant clone one base away, this may be a read error. This chain joins TRBV12-3 or TRBV12-4 and TRBJ1-1; TRBD1 matches 7 bases. This CDR3 is 19 amino acids long. V was pared by 8 bases and J by 0 bases, with 21 bases of the junction left unmatched. The CDR3 reads CASGPRTGREERMNTEAFF. CDR3 nucleotides: TGTGCCAGCGGTCCCCGGACAGGACGGGAAGAACGGATGAACACTGAAGCTTTCTTT.

This chain connects TRBV7-3 to TRBJ2-7; 9 nucleotides align to TRBD2. The germline V gene has CDR1 SGHTA and CDR2 FQGTGA. The CDR3 runs to 17 residues. The V and J ends lost 2 bases and 5 bases, in that order; junction bases with no gene match: 13. Written as DNA, the CDR3 is TGTGCCAGCAGCTTAGGGGGCCCGCTAGCGGGACGGGACGAGCAGTACTTC. Protein sequence: CASSLGGPLAGRDEQYF.

In this sample, this clonotype turned up many times. The chain carries TRBV2 and TRBJ2-1; 9 bases match TRBD1. Unmatched junction bases numbered 12, after V lost 6 bases and J lost 9 bases. CDR3 size: 15 residues. Germline CDR1 and CDR2: SNHLY and FYNNEI. The CDR3 DNA reads as TGTGCCAGCAGACAAGGGACAGGGCACGTCGGTGAGCAGTTCTTC. It is translated as CASRQGTGHVGEQFF.

Of note for this clonotype: A much larger clone sits a single nucleotide away, making a read error possible. The chain uses TRBV14 and TRBJ2-7; 8 bases align to TRBD1. Per germline, CDR1 SGHDN and CDR2 FVKESK. CDR3 length: 15 amino acids. The DNA of the CDR3 is TGTGCCAGCAGCCAAGATTCAGGGGGCACTAGGGAGCAGTGCTTC. This translates into CASSQDSGGTREQCF.

There are many counts of this clonotype. The chain employs TRBV28 and TRBJ2-7; 10 bases fit TRBD1. Losses at the gene ends were 4 bases for V and 2 bases for J; bases not matched to a gene: 2. The CDR3 runs to 14 residues. The germline gives CDR1 MDHEN, CDR2 SYDVKM. CDR3 in amino acids: CASSSGQGPYEQYF. The CDR3 coding sequence is TGTGCCAGCAGTTCGGGACAGGGGCCCTACGAGCAGTACTTC.

This clonotype has a count of ten or more. The rearrangement links TRBV6-2 or TRBV6-3 to TRBJ2-1; possibly TRBD1 for D (5 bases). The germline gives CDR1 MNHEY, CDR2 SVGEGT. The CDR3 totals 16 residues. V was clipped by 2 bases and J by 7 bases, with 18 bases between them. The CDR3 DNA reads as TGTGCCAGCAGTTACAGGACCCCGAGACAGAAGAATGAGCAGTTCTTC. This codes for CASSYRTPRQKNEQFF.

This clonotype was counted only a few times. CDR3 residues: CASSRVDNQPQHF. The CDR3 DNA reads TGTGCCAGCAGCCGGGTGGACAATCAGCCCCAGCATTTT. J is TRBJ1-5 and V is TRBV11-1, with unresolved D. The CDR3 is made up of 13 amino acids. Germline V CDR1 and CDR2: SGHAT, FQDESV (reference sequence). The V and J ends lost 5 bases and 3 bases respectively, with 8 bases between them.

V usage is TRBV5-5 and J usage is TRBJ2-5; 8 positions agree with TRBD1. Germline CDR1 is SGHKS and CDR2 is YYEKEE (reference sequence). This CDR3 is built from 14 residues. J was trimmed by 4 bases and V by 3 bases; bases with no gene match: 5. Here the CDR3 DNA reads TGTGCCAGCAGCTCTCCCCAGGGGGCAGAGACCCAGTACTTC. Encoded protein: CASSSPQGAETQYF.

As for this clonotype: Just one base apart from a much larger clone, this may be a read error. This rearrangement joins TRBV20-1 to TRBJ2-2; D not resolved. Per germline, CDR1 DFQATT and CDR2 SNEGSKA (reference sequence). Trimming shortened V by 5 bases and J by 5 bases, and 18 bases separated the two germline ends. The CDR3 loop spans 15 amino acids. CDR3 bases: TGCAGTGCTGGAGTAGAACCTTACACGACCGGGGAGCTGTTTTTT. Translating it yields CSAGVEPYTTGELFF.

This chain links TRBV5-1 with TRBJ2-2; 11 positions agree with TRBD2. The CDR3 length is 16 residues. After removal of 4 bases from V and 1 base from J, the junction contained 3 bases not matched to a gene. Looked up from germline, CDR1 is SGHRS and CDR2 is YFSETQ. The CDR3 here is CASSGGTSGNTGELFF. CDR3 nucleotides: TGCGCCAGCAGCGGGGGGACTAGCGGGAACACCGGGGAGCTGTTTTTT. The variable domain in full, with the rest retrieved from reference TRBV5-1 and TRBJ2-2, is KAGVTQTPRYLIKTRGQQVTLSCSPISGHRSVSWYQQTPGQGLQFLFEYFSETQRNKGNFPGRFSGRQFSNSRSEMNVSTLELGDSALYLCASSGGTSGNTGELFFGEGSRLTVL.

This clonotype was detected many times. The CDR3, as DNA: TGTGCCAGCATCCCTGGGGGGACTGAAGCTTTCTTT. Amino acids: CASIPGGTEAFF. V usage is TRBV28 and J usage is TRBJ1-1; weak D call: TRBD1 (5 bases). Per germline, CDR1 MDHEN and CDR2 SYDVKM. CDR3 length equals 12 residues. V was trimmed by 7 bases and J by 5 bases, leaving 11 bases between them. Full variable domain (remainder filled in from reference TRBV28 and TRBJ1-1): DVKVTQSSRYLVKRTGEKVFLECVQDMDHENMFWYRQDPGLGLRLIYFSYDVKMKEKGDIPEGYSVSREKKERFSLILESASTNQTSMYLCASIPGGTEAFFGQGTRLTVV.

This clonotype was observed at least ten times. This chain connects TRBV6-1 to TRBJ2-7, with 9 bases fitting TRBD1. The V segment lost 5 bases and the J segment 0 bases; nucleotides outside the gene matches: 23. The V gene's germline CDR1 is MNHNS and CDR2 SASEGT. The CDR3 covers 21 residues. The CDR3 sequence: CASSSIHSGQGLRVSSYEQYF. In DNA, the CDR3 is TGTGCCAGCAGTTCCATACACTCGGGACAGGGATTAAGGGTGAGCTCCTACGAGCAGTACTTC.

Many counts were recorded for this clonotype. V is TRBV7-2 and J is TRBJ2-1, with a tentative D call TRBD1 (5 bases). The CDR3 extends over 13 amino acids. V was clipped by 5 bases and J by 5 bases, with 10 bases between them. CDR1 SGHTA and CDR2 FQGNSA come from the germline V gene. The CDR3 loop is CASSIGANNEQFF. The CDR3 bases are TGTGCCAGCAGCATTGGGGCGAACAATGAGCAGTTCTTC.

This chain links TRBV19 with TRBJ2-7, with D perhaps assigned TRBD1 or TRBD2 (5 bases each). V lost 3 bases to trimming and J lost 3 bases, with 15 bases between them. Germline values: CDR1 LNHDA, CDR2 SQIVND (reference sequence). There are 15 residues in the CDR3. CDR3 sequence reads: CASSMKPGSNYEQYF. CDR3 DNA: TGTGCCAGTAGTATGAAACCAGGGAGCAACTACGAGCAGTACTTC.

This clonotype was counted ten times or more. The chain links TRBV3-1 to TRBJ2-1; D ambiguous. The germline V and J ends were trimmed by 5 bases and 0 bases, with 11 bases remaining between them. The CDR3 is 15 amino acids. Germline CDR1 LGHDT, CDR2 YNNKEL (reference sequence). CDR3 bases: TGTGCCAGCAGCGCCAATCAATTCTCCTACAATGAGCAGTTCTTC. It specifies CASSANQFSYNEQFF.

This clonotype came up a few times. V gene TRBV6-2 or TRBV6-3 combines with J gene TRBJ2-1, with a weak D call TRBD2 (5 bases). Germline-derived CDR1 and CDR2 are MNHEY and SVGEGT. The CDR3 covers 19 residues. Trimming took 0 bases from V and 6 from J, leaving 24 bases between them. CDR3 nucleotide sequence: TGTGCCAGCAGTTACTCGTTAACCCGGTCCGGGATCCCTTCCAATGAGCAGTTCTTC. This codes for CASSYSLTRSGIPSNEQFF.

This clonotype has a count of ten or more. The chain recombines TRBV6-6 with TRBJ1-1; D not certain. V shed 0 bases and J shed 0 bases, with 5 bases lying between them. CDR1 is MNHNY and CDR2 is SVGAGI in the germline V gene (reference sequence). The CDR3 is 14 amino acids. CDR3 in amino acids: CASSYSTMNTEAFF. DNA for the CDR3: TGTGCCAGCAGTTACTCGACCATGAACACTGAAGCTTTCTTT.

This clonotype was seen many times. The chain recombines TRBV6-6 with TRBJ1-1, with D perhaps matching TRBD1 (6 bases). The CDR3 extends over 14 amino acids. Trimming left V 0 bases short and J 5 bases short, with 10 bases between. Germline V gene lookup returns CDR1 MNHNY and CDR2 SVGAGI (reference sequence). CDR3 in DNA: TGTGCCAGCAGTTACTCAGGGGGAGAGACTGAAGCTTTCTTT. It translates to CASSYSGGETEAFF.

The table lists this clonotype with many counts. The chain has TRBV10-3 and TRBJ2-3; possibly TRBD2 for D (5 bases). V was cut by 0 bases and J by 3 bases, with 13 bases left in between. The length of the CDR3 is 16 residues. Germline assignment: CDR1 ENHRY and CDR2 SYGVKD. Written as DNA, the CDR3 is TGTGCCATCAGTGAGTCAGCCCAGACGGGGACAGATACGCAGTATTTT. Encoded protein: CAISESAQTGTDTQYF.

V and J are TRBV7-2 and TRBJ1-1; TRBD1 matches at 8 bases. V was pared by 5 bases and J by 6 bases, with 11 bases of the junction left unmatched. CDR1 and CDR2 (germline): SGHTA, FQGNSA. The CDR3 is made up of 15 amino acids. The CDR3 DNA reads as TGTGCCAGCAGCCCCACCGGACAGGGCGGCTCTGAAGCTTTCTTT. Translation: CASSPTGQGGSEAFF.

The gene calls are TRBV5-4 and TRBJ2-2; 7 positions agree with TRBD2. CDR3 length equals 15 residues. With V trimmed by 4 bases and J by 4 bases, 7 bases remained unmatched. Germline values: CDR1 SGHNT, CDR2 YYREEE (reference sequence). DNA of the CDR3: TGTGCCAGCAGCCGGGGGAGGGACGGCACCGGGGAGCTGTTTTTT. As protein: CASSRGRDGTGELFF.

Regarding this clonotype: The junction departs from germline at one end; a sequencing error may be responsible. CDR3 sequence reads: CAGRWRLGTDTQYF. In nucleotides, the CDR3 is TGTGCCGGCAGATGGCGGTTAGGCACGGATACGCAGTATTTT. The chain has TRBV12-3 or TRBV12-4 and TRBJ2-3; D unclear. This CDR3 spans 14 amino acids.

This clonotype was observed at least ten times. The V gene is TRBV28, the J gene TRBJ1-6; no definite D call. V lost 4 bases to trimming and J lost 7 bases, with 17 bases between them. The CDR3 covers 16 residues. CDR1 is MDHEN and CDR2 is SYDVKM in the germline V gene. This chain's CDR3 is CASSYRGTRRNSPLHF. The CDR3, as DNA: TGTGCCAGCAGTTACCGGGGAACGAGACGGAATTCACCCCTCCACTTT.

As to this clonotype: This may stem from a read error, because a much larger clone lies one nucleotide away. The V and J genes are TRBV7-2 and TRBJ1-2, with TRBD1 identical over 8 bases. V shed 6 bases and J 4 bases; nucleotides not matched to a gene: 10. CDR1 is SGHTA, CDR2 FQGNSA, per germline. This CDR3 has 15 residues. The DNA for the CDR3 is TGTGCCAGCAGGCTCGGACAGGGAGGAGGCTATGGCTACACCTTC. Protein sequence: CASRLGQGGGYGYTF. The whole variable domain, remainder taken from reference TRBV7-2 and TRBJ1-2, is GAGVSQSPSNKVTEKGKDVELRCDPISGHTALYWYRQSLGQGLEFLIYFQGNSAPDKSGLPSDRFSAERTGGSVSTLTIQRTQQEDSAVYLCASRLGQGGGYGYTFGSGTRLTVV.

The rearrangement joins TRBV30 to TRBJ2-7, with TRBD1 identical over 9 bases. The CDR3 contains 14 residues. With 4 bases clipped from V and 6 bases from J, the junction kept 10 bases outside the gene matches. Germline CDR1 GTSNPN, CDR2 SVGIG (reference sequence). CDR3 sequence: CAWTPGTGLSEQYF. In DNA, the CDR3 is TGTGCCTGGACCCCCGGGACAGGGCTAAGCGAGCAGTACTTC. The whole variable domain, filled in from reference TRBV30 and TRBJ2-7, reads SQTIHQWPATLVQPVGSPLSLECTVEGTSNPNLYWYRQAAGRGLQLLFYSVGIGQISSEVPQNLSASRPQDRQFILSSKKLLLSDSGFYLCAWTPGTGLSEQYFGPGTRLTVT.

A remark on this clonotype: A much more abundant neighbour one base away suggests this may be a read error. Written as DNA, the CDR3 is TGTGCTAGTGGTTTGGACCAGACAGCCGGGGAGCAGTTCTTC. It encodes CASGLDQTAGEQFF. This sequence joins TRBV12-5 and TRBJ2-1, with D possibly TRBD1 on 5 matching bases. CDR3 size: 14 residues. Trimming left V 1 base short and J 10 bases short, with 14 bases between. From germline, CDR1 is LGHNT and CDR2 FRNRAP.

This clonotype was seen at least ten times. J is TRBJ2-7 and V is TRBV4-1; 9 positions match TRBD2. The ends lost 6 bases at V and 4 bases at J; junction bases unmatched: 10. Germline-derived CDR1 and CDR2 are MGHRA and YSYEKL. This CDR3 is 15 amino acids long. The CDR3 DNA follows: TGCGCCAGCAGTAAGTATAGCGGGAGCTCATACGAGCAGTACTTC. It yields the protein CASSKYSGSSYEQYF.

The V gene is TRBV6-2 or TRBV6-3, the J gene TRBJ1-5; D perhaps matches TRBD1 (5 bases). Trimming removed 1 base from V and 0 bases from J, with 22 bases in between. Germline V gene sequence: CDR1 MNHEY, CDR2 SVGEGT. This CDR3 is 20 amino acids long. The CDR3 region has the DNA TGTGCCAGCAGTTACTTAGAGACAGTGGTTTCCTTATATAGCAATCAGCCCCAGCATTTT. Translating it yields CASSYLETVVSLYSNQPQHF.

This clonotype was seen many times. The chain links TRBV19 to TRBJ2-1; D is ambiguous. Germline assignment: CDR1 LNHDA and CDR2 SQIVND (reference sequence). This CDR3 is built from 13 residues. The V gene lost 8 bases and the J gene lost 3 bases, with 11 bases spanning the gap. The CDR3 spells CASSLLFYNEQFF. In DNA form, the CDR3 reads TGTGCCAGTTCGTTACTCTTCTACAATGAGCAGTTCTTC. Together with reference TRBV19 and TRBJ2-1, the CDR3 gives the full variable domain: DGGITQSPKYLFRKEGQNVTLSCEQNLNHDAMYWYRQDPGQGLRLIYYSQIVNDFQKGDIAEGYSVSREKKESFPLTVTSAQKNPTAFYLCASSLLFYNEQFFGPGTRLTVL.

This clonotype was seen once. With a much larger clone just one base away, this may be a read error. The rearrangement joins TRBV2 to TRBJ2-3; no reliable D call. V was clipped by 3 bases and J by 5 bases, with 9 bases between them. The CDR3 runs to 13 residues. The germline V gene has CDR1 SNHLY and CDR2 FYNNEI. CDR3 amino acids: CASSDDSGDTQYF. DNA for the CDR3: TGTGCCAGCAGTGATGATAGTGGAGATACGCAGTATTTT.